What follows is one T cell receptor beta chain and its context. The target of this receptor is not known. The input lacks base qualities; no much larger clone sits a single base away. The data were obtained in a study of beta chain features in type 1 diabetes (dated by TCRdb to 2016 to 2019). Turning to the overall study: Mean age, gender distribution, total cell number and subset yield were not different between patients and healthy donors. A total of 107,917,701 sorted cells were examined across all samples, and RNA yield correlated strongly with the number of cells per subset. In the study, TCRB repertoires of sorted circulating CD4+ T cell subsets from recently diagnosed type 1 diabetes patients were compared with those of matched healthy donors. Naive and central memory subsets were obtained from all 30 or so donors, but regulatory and stem cell-like memory subsets were isolated from only 8 patients and roughly eight healthy donors. The full study reports these points: Naive, central memory and regulatory TCRB repertoires appeared more similar among patients than among healthy donors. Patients with type 1 diabetes made fewer insertions and deleted more nucleotides at VDJ recombination sites, implying thymic rearrangement abnormalities. PCR may preferentially amplify shorter templates, but because patient and control samples were amplified and corrected together, any resulting skew would affect both groups equally. Because cDNA was sequenced instead of genomic DNA, highly expressing activated cells could be over-represented, though the groups showed no difference in activation or CD3 levels. In all four CD4+ subsets, TCRB CDR3 length was moderately but significantly shorter in type 1 diabetes patients. HLA sub-analyses involved small numbers of individuals, so any influence of HLA type on TCRB rearrangement remained unresolved.

Each donor gave one peripheral blood draw, roughly 110 mL on average, collected into heparinised tubes. A BD FACSAria II was used to sort naive, central memory, regulatory and stem cell-like memory CD4+ T cells with a panel that included CD45RO, CCR7, CD25, CD127, CD95 and CD27. A purity above 98% was achieved for all sorted populations. PBMCs were isolated immediately by Lymphoprep density gradient centrifugation and stained directly without culture. Samples were stained and sorted in pairs, with one healthy donor and one patient per experiment, so that batch effects were minimized. The High Capacity cDNA Reverse Transcription Kit was used to reverse transcribe all of the isolated RNA, meaning that expressed TCRB transcripts were what got sequenced. Deep immunoSEQ sequencing was performed on naive, central memory and regulatory T cell samples, with an average of roughly 3.6 million total reads per sample. After sorted cells were lysed in RLT buffer, RNA was extracted with DNase-treated RNeasy Micro or Mini kits, with the choice depending on cell number. Each cell subset was processed separately to prevent cross-contamination, with patient and healthy donor samples processed together. Using the immunoSEQ multiplex PCR, TCRB sequences were amplified from cDNA into 87-bp fragments spanning the CDR3 region. Sequencing of the amplicons was performed on the Illumina HiSeq platform. The study's own analysis went as follows. PCR bias was corrected computationally using synthetic template baselines, and reads within Hamming distance 2 were collapsed, with unmergeable singletons discarded. Reads were aligned against IMGT so that V, D and J genes, CDR3 length and insertions or deletions at six rearrangement sites could be assigned. Within each subset, clonotype counts were normalized to sorted cell number, after which true diversity and Gini coefficients were computed with the tcR R package. The overlap coefficient, calculated on TCRB nucleotide sequences, was used to measure repertoire sharing. Out-of-frame TCRB sequences from naive cells were analyzed as a proxy for the pre-selection repertoire. TCRdb retrieved this table from immuneACCESS and kept in-frame rearrangements only. Not all clones are present; in checked studies, unresolved V genes account for under half, and no reason is known for the remainder. Clone size and the V and J calls come from that table; the DNA yielded D and trimming. Counted in this sample were a few hundred thousand clones; about 11% of them appeared once. In total, the top ten clones hold roughly 0.014% of the sample.

The sample taken for sequencing was naive CD4+ T cells from blood. Reading the label with the study, this specimen's cell subset or site is: true naive CD4+ T cells. This TCR was recovered from a woman in her 30s in good health.

CDR3 region: CASSPRGSDGANVLTF. The base sequence is TGTGCCAGCAGCCCAAGGGGGAGTGATGGGGCCAACGTCCTGACTTTC. Rearrangement joined TRBV6-6 to TRBJ2-6; the D gene is perhaps TRBD1, from 6 matching bases. As encoded in the germline V gene (reference sequence), CDR1 is MNHNY while CDR2 is SVGAGI. The junction shows trimming of 6 bases on V and 3 bases on J, plus 15 bases between the germline ends. The cysteine opens and the phenylalanine closes a CDR3 of 16 amino acids. Kept here is only the CDR3 DNA, which spans 48 bases and is read in frame from base 1.